The TCR beta chain described here comes from a study of blood T cell repertoires in COVID-19. TCRdb keeps only in-frame clones here, not all; method: immunoSEQ multiplex PCR. The data show some 220,000 clones, around 84% seen once. Germline assignment: CDR1 SGHTA and CDR2 FQGNSA. The CDR3 extends over 12 amino acids. Between the trimmed V and J ends, which lost 2 bases and 8 bases, there was a span of 9 bases. This clone was recorded at least ten times. This TCR was sampled from a human donor in a cohort sampled during active COVID-19. Material for sequencing was peripheral blood. The chain employs TRBV7-2 and TRBJ1-2; D is unresolved. The CDR3 region is CASSLTSSGYTF. The CDR3 DNA follows: TGTGCCAGCAGCTTAACTTCAAGCGGCTACACCTTC.